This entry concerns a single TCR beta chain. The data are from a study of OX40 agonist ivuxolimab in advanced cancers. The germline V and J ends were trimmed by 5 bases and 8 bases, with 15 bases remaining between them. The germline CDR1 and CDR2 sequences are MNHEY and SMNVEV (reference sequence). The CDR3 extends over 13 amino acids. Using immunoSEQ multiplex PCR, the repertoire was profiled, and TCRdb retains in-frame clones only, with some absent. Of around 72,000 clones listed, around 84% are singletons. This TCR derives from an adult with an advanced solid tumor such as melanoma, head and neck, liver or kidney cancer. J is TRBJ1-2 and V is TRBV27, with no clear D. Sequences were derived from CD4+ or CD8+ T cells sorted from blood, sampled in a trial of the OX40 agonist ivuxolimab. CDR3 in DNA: TGTGCCAGCAGTCTAGACCCCCTCAGGGGCTACACCTTC. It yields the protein CASSLDPLRGYTF.